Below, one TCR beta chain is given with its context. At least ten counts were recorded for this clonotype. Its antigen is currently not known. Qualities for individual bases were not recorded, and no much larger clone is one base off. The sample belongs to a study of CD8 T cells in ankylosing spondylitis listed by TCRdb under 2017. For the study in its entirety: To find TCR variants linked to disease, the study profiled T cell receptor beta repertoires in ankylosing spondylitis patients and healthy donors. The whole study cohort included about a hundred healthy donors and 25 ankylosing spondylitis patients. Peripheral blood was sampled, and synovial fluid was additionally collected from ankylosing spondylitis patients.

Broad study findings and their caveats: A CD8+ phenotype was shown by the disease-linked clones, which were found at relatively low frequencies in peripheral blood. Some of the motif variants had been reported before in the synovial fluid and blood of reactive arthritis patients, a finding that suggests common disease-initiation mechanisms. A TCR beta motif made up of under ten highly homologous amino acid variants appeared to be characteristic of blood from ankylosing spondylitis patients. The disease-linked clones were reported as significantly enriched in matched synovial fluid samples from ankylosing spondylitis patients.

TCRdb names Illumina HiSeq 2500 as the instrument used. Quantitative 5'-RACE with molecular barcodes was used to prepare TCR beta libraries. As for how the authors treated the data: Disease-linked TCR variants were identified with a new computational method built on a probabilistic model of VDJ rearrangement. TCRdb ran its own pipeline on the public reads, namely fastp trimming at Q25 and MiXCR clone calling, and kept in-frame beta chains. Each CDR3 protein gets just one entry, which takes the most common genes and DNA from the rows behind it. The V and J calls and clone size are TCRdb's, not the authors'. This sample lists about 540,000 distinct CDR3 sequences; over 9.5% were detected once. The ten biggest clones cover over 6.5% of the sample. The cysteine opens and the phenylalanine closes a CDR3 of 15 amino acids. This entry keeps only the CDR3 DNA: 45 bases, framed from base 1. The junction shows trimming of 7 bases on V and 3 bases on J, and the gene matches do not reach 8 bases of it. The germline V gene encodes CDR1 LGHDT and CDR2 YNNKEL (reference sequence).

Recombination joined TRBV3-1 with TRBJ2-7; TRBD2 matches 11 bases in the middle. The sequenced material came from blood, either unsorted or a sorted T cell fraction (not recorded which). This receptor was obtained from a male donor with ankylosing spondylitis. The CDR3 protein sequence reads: CASTLTSGSIYEQYF. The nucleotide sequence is TGTGCCAGCACCCTAACTAGCGGGAGTATCTACGAGCAGTACTTC.